The 9 T cell receptor beta chains listed next were all sequenced from one sample in a study of cytomegalovirus exposure and HLA in healthy donors. PCR amplification relied on 60 Vbeta primers (plus 13 Jbeta primers). Clones were sequenced by immunoSEQ multiplex PCR, and TCRdb holds only the in-frame ones, with some missing. This table has about 190,000 clones, roughly four fifths appearing once. Sequencing used PBMCs. The receptors were sampled from a woman aged 30 to 39 in good health and CMV-seropositive.

CDR3 loop: CASSYSSVGSTDTQYF. Here the CDR3 DNA reads TGTGCCAGCAGTTACTCGAGCGTGGGTAGCACAGATACGCAGTATTTT. The rearrangement joins TRBV6-5 to TRBJ2-3; D remains unclear. The V gene lost 0 bases and the J gene lost 0 bases, with 10 bases spanning the gap. The length of the CDR3 is 16 residues. Germline V lookup: CDR1 MNHEY, CDR2 SVGAGI.

The rearrangement uses TRBV27 and TRBJ2-5; the match to TRBD2 covers 7 bases. The better agreement between TRBJ2-7 and the DNA end casts doubt on the J call. The CDR3 has 14 residues. Germline CDR1 MNHEY, CDR2 SMNVEV (reference sequence). CDR3 region: CASGESGGRHEQYF. CDR3 nucleotides: TGTGCCAGCGGTGAGTCGGGAGGTCGCCACGAGCAGTACTTC.

This chain connects TRBV5-5 to TRBJ2-5, with D possibly matching TRBD1 (5 bases). In germline, CDR1 is SGHKS, CDR2 YYEKEE (reference sequence). V shed 6 bases and J shed 0 bases, with 9 bases lying between them. The CDR3 loop spans 13 amino acids. The CDR3 DNA is TGTGCCAGCACTCCAGGGAACCAAGAGACCCAGTACTTC. Its protein product is CASTPGNQETQYF.

The chain carries TRBV28 and TRBJ1-4, with 7 bases that match TRBD1. Germline-derived CDR1 and CDR2 are MDHEN and SYDVKM. The length of the CDR3 is 14 residues. The ends lost 4 bases at V and 6 bases at J; junction bases unmatched: 5. The CDR3 reads CASSSRTGDEKLFF. Written as DNA, the CDR3 is TGTGCCAGCAGTTCGAGGACAGGCGATGAAAAACTGTTTTTT.

This chain joins TRBV19 and TRBJ1-2; TRBD1 aligns across 9 bases. This CDR3 is 14 amino acids long. V lost 3 bases and J lost 6; bases outside the gene matches: 5. Germline CDR1 is LNHDA and CDR2 is SQIVND (reference sequence). Written as DNA, the CDR3 is TGTGCCAGTAGTATTTCGACAGGGGGGAATGGCTACACCTTC. Translation: CASSISTGGNGYTF.

This rearrangement joins TRBV27 to TRBJ2-7; 8 bases map to TRBD1. CDR1 and CDR2 from the germline V gene are MNHEY and SMNVEV (reference sequence). The ends lost 4 bases at V and 5 bases at J; junction bases unmatched: 4. The CDR3 contains 13 residues. CDR3 region: CASSSGQGDEQYF. The CDR3 DNA is TGTGCCAGCAGTTCTGGACAGGGAGACGAGCAGTACTTC.

This chain links TRBV2 with TRBJ2-2; a weak D match, TRBD1 (5 bases). V was trimmed by 9 bases and J by 0 bases, leaving 14 bases between them. Germline V CDR1 and CDR2: SNHLY, FYNNEI. The CDR3 is 15 residues long. The CDR3 nucleotides read TGTGCCAGTCGACAGATCTCAGCGAACACCGGGGAGCTGTTTTTT. Amino acid sequence: CASRQISANTGELFF.

The chain uses TRBV6-1 and TRBJ1-1; perhaps TRBD1 as D (6 bases). The CDR3 extends over 13 amino acids. Deletions cut 6 bases from V and 11 bases from J, with 19 bases between. Germline loops: CDR1 MNHNS, CDR2 SASEGT. CDR3 protein: CASSPPGQGWAFF. In DNA form, the CDR3 reads TGTGCCAGCAGCCCCCCGGGACAAGGATGGGCTTTCTTT.

As to this clone: Other DNA sequences from this sample encode an identical CDR3 as well. The chain couples TRBV5-1 to TRBJ2-3, with D perhaps TRBD1 (5 bases). Germline-derived CDR1 and CDR2 are SGHRS and YFSETQ. The CDR3 is 13 residues long. V lost 0 bases and J 6 bases, leaving 8 bases between the germline ends. In DNA form, the CDR3 reads TGCGCCAGCAGCTTGGCCCCAGGGGATACGCAGTATTTT. Its protein is CASSLAPGDTQYF.